These 17 T cell receptor beta chains were all obtained from the same sample, sequenced in a study of high-grade serous ovarian cancer treatment subgroups. Repertoires were generated with immunoSEQ multiplex PCR, while TCRdb's copy carries only in-frame clones and drops some. This sample has around 8,800 clones, with more than 85% found just once. Tumor samples were obtained before definitive surgery or chemotherapy. The specimen sequenced was tumor tissue. These TCRs come from a human donor with high-grade serous ovarian cancer.

The chain recombines TRBV5-6 with TRBJ2-5, with 11 nucleotides matching TRBD2. J gave up 1 base and V 4 bases, and 6 bases lay outside the gene matches. CDR3 size: 16 residues. The germline gives CDR1 SGHDT, CDR2 YYEEEE. The CDR3 DNA is TGTGCCAGCAGCCCCGGGACTAGCGGACTCCAAGAGACCCAGTACTTC. Its protein product is CASSPGTSGLQETQYF. Using reference TRBV5-6 and TRBJ2-5 for the parts outside the CDR3, the full variable domain is DAGVTQSPTHLIKTRGQQVTLRCSPKSGHDTVSWYQQALGQGPQFIFQYYEEEERQRGNFPDRFSGHQFPNYSSELNVNALLLGDSALYLCASSPGTSGLQETQYFGPGTRLLVL.

The gene calls are TRBV28 and TRBJ2-7; 8 bases agree with TRBD1. Germline CDR1 and CDR2: MDHEN and SYDVKM. V shed 0 bases, J shed 4 bases, and the junction held 5 bases outside the gene matches. The CDR3 runs 15 residues. This CDR3 is CASSLWGQALYEQYF. Written as DNA, the CDR3 is TGTGCCAGCAGTTTATGGGGACAGGCGCTGTACGAGCAGTACTTC.

V usage is TRBV29-1 and J usage is TRBJ1-1; D remains unclear. V gave up 7 bases and J gave up 3 bases, with 9 bases separating them. CDR3 length equals 11 residues. The germline gives CDR1 SQVTM, CDR2 ANQGSEA. In DNA form, the CDR3 reads TGCAGCGGCGCTTATGACACTGAAGCTTTCTTT. As protein: CSGAYDTEAFF.

J is TRBJ2-7 and V is TRBV15, with D tentatively TRBD2 (5 bases). Trimming took off 0 bases at V and 3 bases at J, with 9 bases between the two ends. CDR3 length: 14 residues. Germline V lookup: CDR1 LNHNV, CDR2 YYDKDF (reference sequence). For the CDR3, the DNA is TGTGCCACCAGCAGAGATACACGGGACTACGAGCAGTACTTC. This encodes CATSRDTRDYEQYF.

The CDR3 sequence is CASSLAGGPGEQFF. CDR3 in DNA: TGTGCCAGCAGTCTAGCGGGGGGGCCTGGTGAGCAGTTCTTC. The chain joins TRBV25-1 to TRBJ2-1; TRBD2 aligns across 12 bases. Unmatched junction bases numbered 5, after V lost 5 bases and J lost 9 bases. Germline CDR1 and CDR2: MGHDK and SYGVNS. The CDR3 is 14 residues long. Combining the CDR3 with reference TRBV25-1 and TRBJ2-1 gives the whole variable domain EADIYQTPRYLVIGTGKKITLECSQTMGHDKMYWYQQDPGMELHLIHYSYGVNSTEKGDLSSESTVSRIRTEHFPLTLESARPSHTSQYLCASSLAGGPGEQFFGPGTRLTVL.

The sample holds a few counts of this clone. This chain uses TRBV7-2 with TRBJ2-4, with 7 bases that match TRBD1. Germline CDR1 SGHTA, CDR2 FQGNSA. After removal of 7 bases from V and 0 bases from J, the junction contained 6 bases not matched to a gene. The CDR3 contains 15 residues. The CDR3 coding sequence is TGTGCCAGCACGGGACAGACCCTAGCCAAAAACATTCAGTACTTC. Protein: CASTGQTLAKNIQYF.

The chain carries TRBV7-9 and TRBJ2-4; tentative D call: TRBD1 (6 bases). This CDR3 has 14 residues. Germline V lookup: CDR1 SEHNR, CDR2 FQNEAQ (reference sequence). V lost 2 bases, J lost 4 bases, and 9 bases lay in between. This chain's CDR3 is CASSLQGPKNIQYF. The CDR3 coding sequence is TGTGCCAGCAGCTTACAGGGGCCTAAAAACATTCAGTACTTC. Complete variable domain (other parts from reference TRBV7-9 and TRBJ2-4): DTGVSQNPRHKITKRGQNVTFRCDPISEHNRLYWYRQTLGQGPEFLTYFQNEAQLEKSRLLSDRFSAERPKGSFSTLEIQRTEQGDSAMYLCASSLQGPKNIQYFGAGTRLSVL.

The genes are TRBV21-1 and TRBJ2-6; the table's TRBD1 call for D was not verified on the DNA. TRBV21-1 is given as a pseudogene. CDR3 length equals 18 residues. The CDR3 DNA sequence: TGTGCCAGCACCCCGGCCCACAGAACCGCATCTGGGGCCAACGTCCTGACTTTC. This sequence encodes CASTPAHRTASGANVLTF.

The sample holds one count of this clone. The chain carries TRBV6-6 and TRBJ2-7; a possible D gene is TRBD2 (5 bases). Germline V gene lookup returns CDR1 MNHNY and CDR2 SVGAGI (reference sequence). The ends were cut back, 3 bases at V and 2 bases at J, with 14 bases in the middle. The CDR3 is 15 residues long. This CDR3 is CASSYELVSPYEQYF. The CDR3 DNA reads as TGTGCCAGCAGTTATGAACTAGTTTCCCCCTACGAGCAGTACTTC.

Here the CDR3 reads CASSPLSGTGELFF. CDR3 bases: TGTGCCAGCAGCCCCCTCTCGGGGACCGGGGAGCTGTTTTTT. V usage is TRBV27 and J usage is TRBJ2-2; D is perhaps TRBD2 (5 bases). This CDR3 comprises 14 residues. Germline-derived CDR1 and CDR2 are MNHEY and SMNVEV (reference sequence). V shed 6 bases and J shed 5 bases, with 13 bases lying between them.

The chain carries TRBV9 and TRBJ1-2, with D possibly matching TRBD1 (6 bases). There are 15 residues in the CDR3. CDR1 and CDR2 from the germline V gene are SGDLS and YYNGEE. The V end lost 2 bases, the J end lost 5 bases, and 16 bases lay between the germline ends. The CDR3 reads CASSVDTGAYYGYTF. CDR3 DNA: TGTGCCAGCAGCGTCGATACGGGGGCGTATTATGGCTACACCTTC.

This chain joins TRBV5-6 and TRBJ2-7; D may be TRBD2 (5 bases). This CDR3 spans 14 amino acids. V gave up 4 bases and J gave up 0 bases, with 11 bases separating them. Germline V gene sequence: CDR1 SGHDT, CDR2 YYEEEE. CDR3: CASSQTGNSYEQYF. DNA for the CDR3: TGTGCCAGCAGCCAGACGGGAAACTCCTACGAGCAGTACTTC.

The genes are TRBV6-5 and TRBJ1-2, with D possibly TRBD1 on 5 matching bases. CDR1 and CDR2 (germline): MNHEY, SVGAGI. V gave up 1 base and J gave up 4 bases, with 10 bases separating them. The CDR3 length is 14 residues. CDR3 coding DNA: TGTGCCAGCAGTTACTTCGGGGGAATCTATGGCTACACCTTC. Translating gives CASSYFGGIYGYTF.

The chain joins TRBV28 to TRBJ2-6, with TRBD1 as a possible D gene (6 bases). The germline gives CDR1 MDHEN, CDR2 SYDVKM. CDR3 size: 16 residues. V was pared by 5 bases and J by 0 bases, with 11 bases between. In nucleotides, the CDR3 is TGTGCCAGCAGTCCCGGACAGCCCTCTGGGGCCAACGTCCTGACTTTC. The encoded protein is CASSPGQPSGANVLTF.

The chain couples TRBV6-5 to TRBJ2-2; the D is unclear. CDR1 and CDR2 (germline): MNHEY, SVGAGI. The V and J ends lost 8 bases and 4 bases respectively, with 5 bases between them. The CDR3 sequence is 11 residues long. CDR3 loop: CASSGTGELFF. Written as DNA, the CDR3 is TGTGCCAGCTCCGGCACCGGGGAGCTGTTTTTT.

V usage is TRBV6-6 and J usage is TRBJ2-1; 8 bases line up with TRBD2. The ends lost 10 bases at V and 4 bases at J; junction bases unmatched: 12. CDR1 and CDR2 (germline): MNHNY, SVGAGI (reference sequence). The CDR3 sequence is 15 residues long. Written as DNA, the CDR3 is TGTGCCACCATCTCGGGGGGGCGAGTATACAATGAGCAGTTCTTC. It yields the protein CATISGGRVYNEQFF.

This chain joins TRBV6-6 and TRBJ2-2; no clear D gene. The CDR3 covers 12 residues. The V gene lost 7 bases and the J gene lost 5 bases, with 8 bases spanning the gap. The germline V gene has CDR1 MNHNY and CDR2 SVGAGI (reference sequence). CDR3 sequence reads: CASTERTGELFF. In DNA form, the CDR3 reads TGTGCCAGCACCGAGAGGACCGGGGAGCTGTTTTTT.